The sequence of this TCR beta chain was determined in a study of patients and donors after allogeneic stem cell transplantation. Unmatched junction bases numbered 5, after V lost 3 bases and J lost 6 bases. The length of the CDR3 is 15 residues. TCRdb passed the RT-PCR reads through MiXCR, listing each CDR3 protein once. The sample has roughly 880,000 distinct CDR3 sequences; approximately 18% are singletons. This clonotype came up a few times. V is TRBV12-3 or TRBV12-4 and J is TRBJ1-6; TRBD1 aligns across 7 bases. This receptor was identified in a human donor who was either an allogeneic HSCT recipient or a stem cell or donor lymphocyte infusion donor (not recorded which). It is not recorded whose cells these are; they may come from a transplant donor. Material: blood, either unsorted or a sorted T cell fraction (not recorded which). The CDR3: CASSFAPGGNSPLHF. CDR3 DNA sequence: TGTGCCAGCAGTTTTGCGCCAGGGGGTAATTCACCCCTCCACTTT.